This is a list of T cell receptor beta chains from one sample in a study of T cells in Graves' hyperthyroidism and ophthalmopathy. TCRdb re-derived calls from the multiplex PCR reads in MiXCR, one entry per CDR3 protein. Here the sample spans roughly 400,000 distinct CDR3 sequences, about 15% being singletons. Input material: blood. The source of these receptors is a woman between 18 and 30 years old with Graves' hyperthyroidism that later progressed to Graves' ophthalmopathy. Both conserved end residues are part of each CDR3. D genes are given only for firm matches. Clone sizes are given selectively: once, few, many, or a class where the clone is expanded.

J gene | clone size | CDR3 length | V gene | D gene | CDR3 protein | CDR3 DNA
TRBJ2-1 | few | 15 | TRBV29-1 | TRBD1 | CSVETGARAYNEQFF | TGCAGCGTTGAGACAGGGGCAAGGGCCTACAATGAGCAGTTCTTC
TRBJ2-2 | - | 12 | TRBV5-1 | - | CASSAFPGELFF | TGCGCCAGCAGCGCGTTCCCCGGGGAGCTGTTTTTT
TRBJ2-1 | many | 12 | TRBV6-1 | - | CASLDNTDEQFF | TGTGCCAGCCTAGACAATACCGATGAGCAGTTCTTC
TRBJ2-7 | many | 15 | TRBV6-1 | TRBD2 | CASSAEAGVPYEQYF | TGTGCCAGCAGTGCGGAAGCGGGAGTCCCCTACGAGCAGTACTTC
TRBJ1-1 | - | 14 | TRBV10-3 | - | CATEKRDGNTEAFF | TGTGCCACAGAAAAGAGAGATGGGAACACTGAAGCTTTCTTT
TRBJ1-1 | many | 13 | TRBV3-1 | - | CASSRKGTTEAFF | TGTGCCAGCAGCCGCAAAGGGACCACTGAAGCTTTCTTT
TRBJ2-3 | - | 12 | TRBV10-3 | TRBD1 | CAKTGVTDTRYF | TGTGCCAAGACAGGGGTCACAGATACGCGGTATTTT
TRBJ2-1 | many | 14 | TRBV30 | TRBD1 | CAWSIGDRGDEQFF | TGTGCCTGGAGTATCGGGGACAGGGGGGATGAGCAGTTCTTC
TRBJ2-5 | many | 14 | TRBV6-1 | - | CAIVEPGSAGDQYF | TGTGCCATTGTGGAACCGGGATCGGCAGGAGACCAGTACTTC
TRBJ1-4 | few | 14 | TRBV28 | - | CASSLGWTNEKLFF | TGTGCCAGCAGTTTGGGTTGGACTAATGAAAAACTGTTTTTT
TRBJ2-2 | - | 16 | TRBV19 | - | CASSIGGMSNTGELFF | TGTGCCAGTAGTATTGGGGGGATGTCGAACACCGGGGAGCTGTTTTTT
TRBJ2-3 | many | 15 | TRBV11-1 | TRBD1 | CASSLTDRGPDTQYF | TGTGCCAGCAGCTTAACGGACAGGGGACCAGATACGCAGTATTTT
TRBJ2-3 | many | 18 | TRBV7-9 | TRBD2 | CASSLPSGASGRGDTQYF | TGTGCCAGCAGCCTACCGTCTGGAGCTAGCGGGAGAGGAGATACGCAGTATTTT
TRBJ2-3 | few | 16 | TRBV7-9 | - | CASSPGTSPSTDTQYF | TGTGCCAGCAGTCCAGGGACTTCCCCTAGCACAGATACGCAGTATTTT
TRBJ2-1 | few | 15 | TRBV19 | TRBD2 | CASSVTSGRRYEQFF | TGTGCCAGTAGTGTCACTAGCGGGAGGAGGTATGAGCAGTTCTTC
TRBJ2-1 | few | 13 | TRBV5-1 | - | CASSTATANEQFF | TGCGCCAGCAGCACGGCGACAGCTAATGAGCAGTTCTTC
TRBJ2-3 | - | 13 | TRBV29-1 | TRBD2 | CSVLAGNIDTQYF | TGCAGCGTTTTAGCGGGTAACATAGATACGCAGTATTTT
TRBJ1-2 | many | 15 | TRBV20-1 | - | CSAPTQRQGVYGYTF | TGCAGTGCGCCCACGCAGCGGCAGGGTGTCTATGGCTACACCTTC
TRBJ2-7 | - | 17 | TRBV2 | - | CASTLYRPRDGRYEQYF | TGTGCCAGCACCCTCTACCGACCCCGGGACGGGCGCTACGAGCAGTACTTC
TRBJ1-4 | many | 14 | TRBV18 | - | CASSATATNEKLFF | TGTGCCAGCTCAGCGACAGCAACTAATGAAAAACTGTTTTTT
TRBJ2-2 | many | 16 | TRBV15 | TRBD2 | CATSREWTSGAGELFF | TGTGCCACCAGCAGAGAGTGGACTAGCGGGGCCGGGGAGCTGTTTTTT
TRBJ2-1 | - | 14 | TRBV14 | TRBD2 | CASSQTTSGSPQFF | TGTGCCAGCAGCCAAACGACTAGCGGGAGTCCCCAGTTCTTC
TRBJ2-2 | - | 14 | TRBV12-3/TRBV12-4 | - | CASGGTLGTGELFF | TGTGCCAGCGGCGGGACACTTGGCACCGGGGAGCTGTTTTTT
TRBJ2-3 | many | 13 | TRBV12-3/TRBV12-4 | - | CASSFLGEGTQYF | TGTGCCAGCAGTTTTCTCGGGGAAGGTACGCAGTATTTT
TRBJ2-1 | many | 13 | TRBV30 | TRBD1 | CAWTDRGIVEQFF | TGTGCCTGGACAGACAGGGGGATAGTTGAGCAGTTCTTC
TRBJ2-1 | - | 12 | TRBV28 | - | CASSLFGREQFF | TGTGCCAGCAGTTTATTTGGGCGTGAGCAGTTCTTC
TRBJ2-7 | many | 13 | TRBV13 | - | CASSLGGEEEQYF | TGTGCCAGCAGCTTAGGCGGGGAGGAAGAGCAGTACTTC
TRBJ1-1 | few | 13 | TRBV19 | - | CAIRGYLNTEAFF | TGTGCCATCCGAGGATACCTAAACACTGAAGCTTTCTTT
TRBJ2-7 | many | 13 | TRBV4-1 | - | CASSQAGDYEQYF | TGCGCCAGCAGCCAAGCCGGCGACTACGAGCAGTACTTC
TRBJ1-1 | many | 12 | TRBV28 | - | CASSSPVLWAFF | TGTGCCAGCAGTTCCCCAGTCCTGTGGGCTTTCTTT
TRBJ1-5 | few | 14 | TRBV6-1 | - | CASNLQGGNQPQHF | TGTGCCAGCAATTTGCAGGGTGGGAATCAGCCCCAGCATTTT
TRBJ2-1 | many | 15 | TRBV12-3/TRBV12-4 | - | CASTPVGSSYNEQFF | TGTGCCAGCACCCCGGTCGGGAGCTCCTACAATGAGCAGTTCTTC
TRBJ1-2 | many | 13 | TRBV27 | - | CASSFDSGYGYTF | TGTGCCAGCAGTTTTGATTCGGGCTATGGCTACACCTTC
TRBJ2-1 | - | 14 | TRBV7-9 | TRBD2 | CASSVLLAENEQFF | TGTGCCAGCAGTGTTCTCCTAGCGGAGAATGAGCAGTTCTTC
TRBJ1-6 | many | 15 | TRBV4-1 | - | CASSQGMTGNSPLHF | TGCGCCAGCAGCCAAGGAATGACGGGTAATTCACCCCTCCACTTT
TRBJ2-7 | - | 10 | TRBV2 | - | CASSTGEQYF | TGTGCCAGCAGTACGGGCGAGCAGTACTTC
TRBJ2-7 | many | 15 | TRBV5-1 | TRBD1 | CASSLARQGSDEQYF | TGCGCCAGCAGCTTGGCTCGACAGGGTAGCGACGAGCAGTACTTC